Here is one T cell receptor (beta chain) with its context. Its cognate antigen is unknown. Each CDR3 protein is one row after TCRdb ran MiXCR on the 5' RACE reads. This sample has about 150,000 distinct CDR3 sequences, with around 21% found just once. After removal of 1 base from V and 1 base from J, the junction contained 3 bases not matched to a gene. Germline V gene lookup returns CDR1 DFQATT and CDR2 SNEGSKA (reference sequence). This CDR3 has 14 residues. This specimen comes from a study of T-cell memory formation after mild COVID-19. Study-wide points: Second-wave clones peaking on day 37 lacked confirmed SARS-CoV-2 specificity.

The TCR was taken from an adult woman who had mild COVID-19 (a few samples of this study predate the infection). Cell type and time point are not known. Sequenced: PBMCs or a T cell subset sorted from them (not recorded which). The chain joins TRBV20-1 to TRBJ2-5, with TRBD2 matching over 7 bases. Here the CDR3 DNA reads TGCAGTGCTAGAGTCCCGGGGGGCCAAGAGACCCAGTACTTC. The encoded protein is CSARVPGGQETQYF.